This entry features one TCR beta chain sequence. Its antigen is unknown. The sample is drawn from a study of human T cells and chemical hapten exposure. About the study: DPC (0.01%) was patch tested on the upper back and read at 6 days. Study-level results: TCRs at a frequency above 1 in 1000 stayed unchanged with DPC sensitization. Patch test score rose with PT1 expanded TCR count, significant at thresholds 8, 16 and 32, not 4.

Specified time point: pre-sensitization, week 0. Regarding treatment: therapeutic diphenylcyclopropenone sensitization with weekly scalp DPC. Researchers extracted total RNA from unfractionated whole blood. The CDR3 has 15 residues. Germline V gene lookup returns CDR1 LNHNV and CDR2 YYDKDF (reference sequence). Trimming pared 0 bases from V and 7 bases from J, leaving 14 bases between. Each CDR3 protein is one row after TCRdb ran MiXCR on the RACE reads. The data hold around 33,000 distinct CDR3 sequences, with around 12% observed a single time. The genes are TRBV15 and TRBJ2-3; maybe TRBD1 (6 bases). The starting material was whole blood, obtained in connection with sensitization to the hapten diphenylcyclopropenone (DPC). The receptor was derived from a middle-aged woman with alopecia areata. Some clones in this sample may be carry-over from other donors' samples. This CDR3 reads CATSRDRGQGHTQYF. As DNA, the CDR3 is TGTGCCACCAGCAGAGATCGGGGACAAGGACATACGCAGTATTTT.